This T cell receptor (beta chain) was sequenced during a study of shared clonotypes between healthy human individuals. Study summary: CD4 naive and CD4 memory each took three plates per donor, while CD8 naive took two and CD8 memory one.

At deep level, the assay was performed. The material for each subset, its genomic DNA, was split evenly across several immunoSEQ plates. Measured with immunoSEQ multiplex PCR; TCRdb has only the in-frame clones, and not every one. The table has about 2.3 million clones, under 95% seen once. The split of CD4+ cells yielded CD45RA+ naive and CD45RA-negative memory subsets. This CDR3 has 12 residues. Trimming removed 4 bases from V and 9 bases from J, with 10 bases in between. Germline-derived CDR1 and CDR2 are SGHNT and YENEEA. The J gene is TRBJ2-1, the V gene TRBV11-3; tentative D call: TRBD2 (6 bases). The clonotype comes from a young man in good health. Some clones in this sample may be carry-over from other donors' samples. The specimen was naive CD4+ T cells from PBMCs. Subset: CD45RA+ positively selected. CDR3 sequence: CASSYLEGEQFF. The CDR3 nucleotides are TGTGCCAGCAGCTATTTGGAGGGTGAGCAGTTCTTC.